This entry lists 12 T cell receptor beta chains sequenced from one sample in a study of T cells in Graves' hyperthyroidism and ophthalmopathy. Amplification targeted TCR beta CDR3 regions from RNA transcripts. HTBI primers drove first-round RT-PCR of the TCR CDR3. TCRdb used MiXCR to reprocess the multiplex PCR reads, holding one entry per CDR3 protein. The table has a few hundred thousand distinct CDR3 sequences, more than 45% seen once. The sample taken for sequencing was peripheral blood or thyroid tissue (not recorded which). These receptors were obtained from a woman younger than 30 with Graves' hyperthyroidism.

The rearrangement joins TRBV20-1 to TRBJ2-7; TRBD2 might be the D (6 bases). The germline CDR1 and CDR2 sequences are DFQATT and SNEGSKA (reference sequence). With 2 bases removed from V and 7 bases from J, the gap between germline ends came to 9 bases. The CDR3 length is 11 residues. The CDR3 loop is CSARLANEQYF. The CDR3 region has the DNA TGCAGTGCTAGACTAGCGAATGAGCAGTACTTC.

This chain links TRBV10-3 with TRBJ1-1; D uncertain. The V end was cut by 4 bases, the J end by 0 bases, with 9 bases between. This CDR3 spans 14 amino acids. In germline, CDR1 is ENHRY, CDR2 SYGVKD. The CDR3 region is CAISADGLNTEAFF. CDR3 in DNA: TGTGCCATCAGTGCGGACGGCCTGAACACTGAAGCTTTCTTT.

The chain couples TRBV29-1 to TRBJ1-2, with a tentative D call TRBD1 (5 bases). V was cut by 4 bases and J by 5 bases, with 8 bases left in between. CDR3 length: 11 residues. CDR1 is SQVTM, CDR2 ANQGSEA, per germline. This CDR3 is CSVAGEYGYTF. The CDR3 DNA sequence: TGCAGCGTTGCGGGGGAGTATGGCTACACCTTC.

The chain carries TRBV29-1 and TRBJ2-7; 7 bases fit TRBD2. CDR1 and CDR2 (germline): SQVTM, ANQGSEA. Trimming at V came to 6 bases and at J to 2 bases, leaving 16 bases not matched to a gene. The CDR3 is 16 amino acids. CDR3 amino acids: CSVFAKGLAETYEQYF. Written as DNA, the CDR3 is TGCAGCGTCTTTGCGAAGGGGCTAGCGGAGACCTACGAGCAGTACTTC.

Here the CDR3 reads CASSQDSGIGANVLTF. CDR3 nucleotide sequence: TGCGCCAGCAGCCAAGACTCCGGGATTGGGGCCAACGTCCTGACTTTC. This chain links TRBV4-3 with TRBJ2-6; TRBD2 might be the D (5 bases). The CDR3 is 16 amino acids. With 0 bases removed from V and 3 bases from J, the gap between germline ends came to 9 bases. Germline lookup yields CDR1 LGHNA and CDR2 YSLEER.

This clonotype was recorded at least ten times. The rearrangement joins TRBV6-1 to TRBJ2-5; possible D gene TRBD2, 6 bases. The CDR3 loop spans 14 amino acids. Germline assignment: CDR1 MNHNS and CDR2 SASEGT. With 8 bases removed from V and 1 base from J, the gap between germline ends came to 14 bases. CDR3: CASWGTYFQETQYF. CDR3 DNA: TGTGCCAGCTGGGGGACTTACTTCCAAGAGACCCAGTACTTC.

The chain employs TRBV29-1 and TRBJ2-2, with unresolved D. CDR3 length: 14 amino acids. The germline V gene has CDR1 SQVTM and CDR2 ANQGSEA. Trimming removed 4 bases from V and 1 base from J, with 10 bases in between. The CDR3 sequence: CSVALGQNTGELFF. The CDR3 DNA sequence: TGCAGCGTTGCCCTCGGGCAGAACACCGGGGAGCTGTTTTTT.

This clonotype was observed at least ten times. The CDR3 here is CASSLGRASSYEQYF. The CDR3 nucleotides read TGTGCCAGCAGCTTAGGCAGGGCGAGCTCCTACGAGCAGTACTTC. The genes are TRBV7-2 and TRBJ2-7; tentatively, D is TRBD1 (5 bases). Trimming took off 1 base at V and 0 bases at J, with 10 bases between the two ends. CDR1 and CDR2 from the germline V gene are SGHTA and FQGNSA. The CDR3 totals 15 residues.

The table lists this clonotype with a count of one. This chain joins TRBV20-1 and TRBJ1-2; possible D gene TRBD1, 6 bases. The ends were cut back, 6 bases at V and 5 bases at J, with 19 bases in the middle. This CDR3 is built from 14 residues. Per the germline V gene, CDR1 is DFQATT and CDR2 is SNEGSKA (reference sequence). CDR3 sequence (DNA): TGCAGTGCCTACCCCGGCGGGGGCTATTATGGCTACACCTTC. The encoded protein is CSAYPGGGYYGYTF.

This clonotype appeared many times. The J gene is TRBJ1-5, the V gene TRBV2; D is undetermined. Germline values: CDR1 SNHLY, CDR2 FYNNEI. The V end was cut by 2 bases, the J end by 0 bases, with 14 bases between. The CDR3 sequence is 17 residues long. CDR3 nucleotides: TGTGCCAGCAGTGAAAGTTCGGCAGTCTATAGCAATCAGCCCCAGCATTTT. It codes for CASSESSAVYSNQPQHF.

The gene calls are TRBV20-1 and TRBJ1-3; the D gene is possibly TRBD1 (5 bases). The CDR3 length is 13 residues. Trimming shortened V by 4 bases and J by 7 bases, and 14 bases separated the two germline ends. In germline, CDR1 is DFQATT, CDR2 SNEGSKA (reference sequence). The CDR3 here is CSAKGLSGNTIYF. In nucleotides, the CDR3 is TGCAGTGCTAAGGGGCTATCAGGGAACACCATATATTTT.

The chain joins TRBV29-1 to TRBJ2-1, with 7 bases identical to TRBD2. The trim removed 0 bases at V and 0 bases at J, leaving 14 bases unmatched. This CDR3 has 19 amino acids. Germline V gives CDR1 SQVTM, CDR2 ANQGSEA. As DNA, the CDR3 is TGCAGCGTTGAAGATCGGGGAGGGGCCTTCATGAGCTCCTACAATGAGCAGTTCTTC. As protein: CSVEDRGGAFMSSYNEQFF.